One and the same sample provided the 12 T cell receptor beta chains below, sequenced in a study of neurological immune-mediated disorders. TCRdb reprocessed the 5' RACE reads via MiXCR and lists one record per CDR3 protein. The sample has approximately 36,000 distinct CDR3 sequences; less than 15% are singletons. Sequencing input: PBMCs. Source of these receptors: a woman aged 45-65 years with HTLV-1-associated myelopathy (HAM/TSP).

The chain carries TRBV6-5 and TRBJ1-6, with 8 bases identical to TRBD1. CDR1 and CDR2 (germline): MNHEY, SVGAGI. The length of the CDR3 is 16 residues. The V segment lost 5 bases and the J segment 4 bases; nucleotides outside the gene matches: 7. The CDR3 coding sequence is TGTGCCAGCAGTGCCGGGACAGGACAGTATAATTCACCCCTCCACTTT. It is translated as CASSAGTGQYNSPLHF.

Ten or more counts support this clonotype. This sequence joins TRBV27 and TRBJ1-2; D is possibly TRBD1 (5 bases). Trimming took off 5 bases at V and 7 bases at J, with 11 bases between the two ends. The CDR3 runs to 12 residues. Germline assignment: CDR1 MNHEY and CDR2 SMNVEV (reference sequence). As DNA, the CDR3 is TGTGCCAGCAGTCCCTCGGGGGGTGGCTACACCTTC. Amino acids: CASSPSGGGYTF.

This clonotype was seen many times. The rearrangement uses TRBV2 and TRBJ1-1; D is ambiguous. Between the trimmed V and J ends, which lost 7 bases and 1 base, there was a span of 10 bases. Germline CDR1 is SNHLY and CDR2 is FYNNEI. The CDR3 spans 13 residues. The DNA for the CDR3 is TGTGCCAGCACCGTCACTAAGAACACTGAAGCTTTCTTT. This sequence encodes CASTVTKNTEAFF. The full variable domain, in which reference TRBV2 and TRBJ1-1 provide the parts outside the CDR3, is EPEVTQTPSHQVTQMGQEVILRCVPISNHLYFYWYRQILGQKVEFLVSFYNNEISEKSEIFDDQFSVERPDGSNFTLKIRSTKLEDSAMYFCASTVTKNTEAFFGQGTRLTVV.

On this clonotype: This may be a read error, as it is one base from a much larger clone. V usage is TRBV4-3 and J usage is TRBJ1-6, with unresolved D. V lost 2 bases, J lost 9 bases, and 14 bases lay in between. This CDR3 comprises 15 residues. CDR1 is LGHNA, CDR2 YSLEER, per germline. The CDR3 is CASSQRVQTASPLHF. The CDR3 DNA reads TGCGCCAGCAGCCAAAGGGTACAAACGGCTTCACCCCTCCACTTT.

In its sample, this clonotype was seen many times. This chain connects TRBV3-1 to TRBJ2-5; D may be TRBD1 (6 bases). This CDR3 has 14 residues. Between the trimmed V and J ends, which lost 4 bases and 4 bases, there was a span of 13 bases. Germline V CDR1 and CDR2: LGHDT, YNNKEL (reference sequence). CDR3 loop: CASSLEQGRETQYF. CDR3 nucleotide sequence: TGTGCCAGCAGCCTAGAACAGGGACGAGAGACCCAGTACTTC.

This chain uses TRBV11-2 with TRBJ2-4; D may correspond to TRBD1 or TRBD2 (6 bases each). CDR1 and CDR2 (germline): SGHAT, FQNNGV. Trimming took off 5 bases at V and 8 bases at J, with 28 bases between the two ends. The CDR3 is 18 amino acids. The CDR3 loop reads CASSNPRLAWGPSYIQYF. In nucleotides, the CDR3 is TGTGCCAGCAGCAATCCTCGGCTAGCGTGGGGGCCGAGTTACATTCAGTACTTC.

The gene calls are TRBV30 and TRBJ1-4, with 7 positions matching TRBD1. V was pared by 3 bases and J by 3 bases, with 7 bases of the junction left unmatched. Germline V gene data show CDR1 as GTSNPN and CDR2 as SVGIG (reference sequence). The CDR3 spans 15 residues. CDR3 DNA sequence: TGTGCCTGGAGCCCATGGGACAGCCCTAATGAAAAACTGTTTTTT. This sequence encodes CAWSPWDSPNEKLFF.

This clonotype occurred many times. This chain joins TRBV28 and TRBJ1-3; 7 nucleotides match TRBD1. Germline V gene sequence: CDR1 MDHEN, CDR2 SYDVKM. This CDR3 has 17 residues. J was trimmed by 3 bases and V by 8 bases; bases with no gene match: 16. The CDR3 reads CASFALPGGQIGNTIYF. Written as DNA, the CDR3 is TGTGCCAGCTTCGCTTTGCCAGGGGGACAAATTGGAAACACCATATATTTT.

There are many counts of this clonotype. The chain carries TRBV7-9 and TRBJ1-1; D gene ambiguous. The germline V gene encodes CDR1 SEHNR and CDR2 FQNEAQ (reference sequence). V lost 5 bases and J 8 bases, leaving 12 bases between the germline ends. CDR3 length equals 12 residues. This chain's CDR3 is CASSQTGVEAFF. Here the CDR3 DNA reads TGTGCCAGCAGCCAAACGGGTGTCGAAGCTTTCTTT.

The sample holds many counts of this clonotype. The V gene is TRBV18, the J gene TRBJ1-2, with a possible D match to TRBD1 (6 bases). Germline loops: CDR1 KGHSH, CDR2 LQKENI. This CDR3 is built from 18 residues. V was shortened by 3 bases and J by 0 bases, with 20 bases between the two germline ends. This CDR3 reads CASSPGDKGTFANYGYTF. CDR3 DNA: TGTGCCAGCTCACCGGGGGACAAGGGGACATTTGCTAACTATGGCTACACCTTC.

This clonotype was found a few times. This chain joins TRBV6-5 and TRBJ2-2, with TRBD2 matching 9 bases. V was clipped by 6 bases and J by 6 bases; unmatched bases: 8. Germline loops: CDR1 MNHEY, CDR2 SVGAGI. The CDR3 sequence is 15 residues long. The CDR3 DNA is TGTGCCAGCAGGGAAGTAGCGGGGGTGCCCGGGGAGCTGTTTTTT. Encoded protein: CASREVAGVPGELFF.

This clonotype was picked up many times. The gene calls are TRBV15 and TRBJ1-1; D is unclear. V gave up 0 bases and J gave up 5 bases, with 7 bases separating them. The germline gives CDR1 LNHNV, CDR2 YYDKDF (reference sequence). The CDR3 totals 13 residues. This CDR3 reads CATSRDYSTEAFF. In nucleotides, the CDR3 is TGTGCCACCAGCAGAGATTACTCAACTGAAGCTTTCTTT.